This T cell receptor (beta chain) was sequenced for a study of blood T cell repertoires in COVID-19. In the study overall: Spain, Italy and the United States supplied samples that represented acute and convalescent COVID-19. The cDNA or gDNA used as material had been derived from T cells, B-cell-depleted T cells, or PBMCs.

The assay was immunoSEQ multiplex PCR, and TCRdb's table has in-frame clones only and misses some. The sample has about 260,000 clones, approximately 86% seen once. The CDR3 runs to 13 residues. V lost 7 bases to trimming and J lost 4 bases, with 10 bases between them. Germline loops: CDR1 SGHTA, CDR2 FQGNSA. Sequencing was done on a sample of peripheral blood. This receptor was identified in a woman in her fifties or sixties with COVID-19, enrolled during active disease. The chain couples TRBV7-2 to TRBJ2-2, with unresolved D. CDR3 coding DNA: TGTGCCAGCACCGCGGTAATCACCGGGGAGCTGTTTTTT. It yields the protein CASTAVITGELFF.